The 8 T cell receptor beta chains below all came from one sample that was sequenced in a study of cytomegalovirus exposure and HLA in healthy donors (dated by TCRdb to about 2017). The library was obtained by the immunoSEQ multiplex PCR assay. For the multiplex PCR, a mixture combining 60 forward primers for TCR Vbeta segments and 13 reverse primers for TCR Jbeta segments was used. TCRdb limited this immuneACCESS table to in-frame rearrangements with V and J called. A share of clones is missing; checked studies link under half to unresolved V genes, and the rest is unexplained. This sample lists 180,000 or so clones; 80% were detected once. 1.5% to 2% of the sample belongs to the ten largest clones. Sequencing was carried out using PBMCs. The receptors derive from a woman in her twenties or thirties in good health and CMV-seronegative.

The chain has TRBV29-1 and TRBJ1-2; 9 positions agree with TRBD1. This CDR3 region has 14 residues. J was trimmed by 0 bases and V by 7 bases; bases with no gene match: 6. The germline V gene encodes CDR1 SQVTM and CDR2 ANQGSEA. The CDR3: CSAGQGISNYGYTF. The CDR3 DNA follows: TGCAGCGCAGGACAGGGGATATCTAACTATGGCTACACCTTC.

As concerns this clone: The sample holds other DNA sequences that translate to the same CDR3. The rearrangement joins TRBV5-1 to TRBJ2-1; 7 nucleotides match TRBD1. Germline loops: CDR1 SGHRS, CDR2 YFSETQ. The CDR3 runs 13 residues. V lost 4 bases, J lost 6 bases, and 4 bases stayed unmatched. The CDR3 region is CASSVTGLNEQFF. CDR3 bases: TGCGCCAGCAGCGTGACAGGGCTCAATGAGCAGTTCTTC.

This chain joins TRBV2 and TRBJ2-5; possibly TRBD1 for D (7 bases). Looked up from germline, CDR1 is SNHLY and CDR2 is FYNNEI. The CDR3 runs 14 residues. Trimming pared 7 bases from V and 3 bases from J, leaving 15 bases between. The CDR3 nucleotides read TGTGCCAGCAAGACAGGGACTTCCGAAGAGACCCAGTACTTC. This codes for CASKTGTSEETQYF.

The rearrangement uses TRBV4-3 and TRBJ2-1; 8 bases map to TRBD2. Germline trimming cut 5 bases from V and 3 bases from J; bases unmatched to any gene: 12. The CDR3 is 17 residues long. CDR1 is LGHNA and CDR2 is YSLEER in the germline V gene. CDR3 residues: CASSDYPGGGSYNEQFF. CDR3 in DNA: TGCGCCAGCAGCGACTACCCCGGGGGGGGCAGCTACAATGAGCAGTTCTTC.

The rearrangement uses TRBV5-1 and TRBJ1-1; 7 nucleotides align to TRBD1. Germline-derived CDR1 and CDR2 are SGHRS and YFSETQ. V trimming: 5 bases; J trimming: 1 base; junction bases outside the gene matches: 2. The CDR3 contains 13 residues. The CDR3 loop reads CASRGTANTEAFF. The DNA of the CDR3 is TGCGCCAGCAGGGGGACAGCGAACACTGAAGCTTTCTTT.

The CDR3 coding sequence is TGTGCCAGCAGCTACGACAGGGGCAATTCACCCCTCCACTTT. Protein sequence: CASSYDRGNSPLHF. The V gene is TRBV7-3, the J gene TRBJ1-6; 8 nucleotides match TRBD1. The CDR3 totals 14 residues. The J segment lost 7 bases and the V segment lost 4 bases, leaving 3 bases of the junction unmatched. Germline-derived CDR1 and CDR2 are SGHTA and FQGTGA.

The chain is built from TRBV4-1 and TRBJ2-7, with 7 bases fitting TRBD2. The germline gives CDR1 MGHRA, CDR2 YSYEKL. V trimming: 3 bases; J trimming: 0 bases; junction bases outside the gene matches: 5. The CDR3 has 15 residues. Written as DNA, the CDR3 is TGCGCCAGCAGCCACGGAGCGGGGAGCTCCTACGAGCAGTACTTC. Protein sequence: CASSHGAGSSYEQYF.

The chain is built from TRBV19 and TRBJ2-3; 10 bases align to TRBD2. J lost 3 bases, V lost 7 bases, and 4 bases had no gene match. This CDR3 contains 14 residues. CDR1 is LNHDA and CDR2 is SQIVND in the germline V gene (reference sequence). In nucleotides, the CDR3 is TGTGCCAGTACAGCGGGACTAGCGACAGATACGCAGTATTTT. Amino acid sequence: CASTAGLATDTQYF.